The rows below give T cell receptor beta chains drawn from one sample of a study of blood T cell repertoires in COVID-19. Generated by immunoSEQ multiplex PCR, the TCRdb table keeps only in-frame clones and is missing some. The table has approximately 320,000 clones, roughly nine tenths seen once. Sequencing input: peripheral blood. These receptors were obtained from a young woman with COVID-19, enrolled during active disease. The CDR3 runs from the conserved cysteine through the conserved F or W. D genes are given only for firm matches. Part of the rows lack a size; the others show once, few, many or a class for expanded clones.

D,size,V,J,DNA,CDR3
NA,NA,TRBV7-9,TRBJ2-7,TGTGCCAGCAGCTTAGGACAGGCCGACTACGAGCAGTACTTC,CASSLGQADYEQYF
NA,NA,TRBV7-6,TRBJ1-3,TGTGCCAGCAGCTTAGCGGCAGGCTCTGGAAACACCATATATTTT,CASSLAAGSGNTIYF
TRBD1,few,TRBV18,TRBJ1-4,TGTGCCAGCTCACCGCGAGGACAGGGAACTAATGAAAAACTGTTTTTT,CASSPRGQGTNEKLFF
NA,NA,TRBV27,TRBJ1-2,TGTGCCAGCAGTTGGGCAGGGGAAGGATATGGCTACACCTTC,CASSWAGEGYGYTF
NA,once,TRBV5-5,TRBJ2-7,TGTGCCAGCAGCTTGAAGCGGGACAGGCCATTCTCCTACGAGCAGTACTTC,CASSLKRDRPFSYEQYF
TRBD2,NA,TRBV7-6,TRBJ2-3,TGTGCCAGCAGCCTCAGACTAGCGGGGATTCTCACATTAGATACGCAGTATTTT,CASSLRLAGILTLDTQYF
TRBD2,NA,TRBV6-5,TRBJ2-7,TGTGCCAGCCGGGAGGGCCTGGGGAAGGAGCAGTACTTC,CASREGLGKEQYF
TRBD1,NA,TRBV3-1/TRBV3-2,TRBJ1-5,TGTGCCAGCAGCCACAGGGGGTCCCAAGGTCGGCCCCAGCATTTT,CASSHRGSQGRPQHF
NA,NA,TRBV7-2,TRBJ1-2,TGTGCCAGCAGCCCCCGGGGGGACTTC,CASSPRGDF
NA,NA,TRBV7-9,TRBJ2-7,TGTGCCAGCAGCTTCCGAGGACAGACCTCTTACGAGCAGTACTTC,CASSFRGQTSYEQYF
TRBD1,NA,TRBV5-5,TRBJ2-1,TGTGCCAGCAGACGGTCTCCGGGACAGGGGATTAATGAGCAGTTCTTC,CASRRSPGQGINEQFF
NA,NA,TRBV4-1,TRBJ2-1,TGCGCCAGCAGCCCTGGTAGCTCCTACAATGAGCAGTTCTTC,CASSPGSSYNEQFF
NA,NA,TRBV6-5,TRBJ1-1,TGTGCCAGCAGCTATGTGACAGAGCGGGTTGAAGCTTTCTTT,CASSYVTERVEAFF
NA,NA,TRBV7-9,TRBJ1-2,TGTGCCAGCAGAAACGACCCTGGAGGTTACGGCTACACCTTC,CASRNDPGGYGYTF
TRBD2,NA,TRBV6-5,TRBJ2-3,TGTGCCAGCGGGGGGGATTTAGCTCATACGCAGTATTTT,CASGGDLAHTQYF
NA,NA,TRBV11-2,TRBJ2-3,TGTGCCAGCAGCTACCACCTTGAGCGGGGCACAGATACGCAGTATTTT,CASSYHLERGTDTQYF
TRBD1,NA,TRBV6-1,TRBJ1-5,TGTGCCAGCAGTGAAGCGCGTGGGACAGTCGGTCGTAGGGCCCAGCATTTT,CASSEARGTVGRRAQHF
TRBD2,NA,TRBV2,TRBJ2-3,TGTGCCAGCTCCCGCCAGCTAGCGGGGGGGCAGAAGTCAGATACGCAGTATTTT,CASSRQLAGGQKSDTQYF
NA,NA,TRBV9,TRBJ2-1,TGTGCCAGCAGCTCACGGGATCAAGACTACAATGAGCAGTTCTTC,CASSSRDQDYNEQFF
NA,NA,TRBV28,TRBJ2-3,TGTGCCAGCAGTTTTGTAAGGGGCGGGGGCCCCCTTTGGCAGTATTTT,CASSFVRGGGPLWQYF
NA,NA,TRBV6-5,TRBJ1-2,TGTGCCAGCAGTTACGCGTCAACAGCCCTCAACTATGGCTACACCTTC,CASSYASTALNYGYTF
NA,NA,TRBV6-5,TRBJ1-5,TGTGCCAGCACTCCGGGGAGCAATCAGCCCCAGCATTTT,CASTPGSNQPQHF
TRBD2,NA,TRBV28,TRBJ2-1,TGTGCCACCCGGGGGGGGCCAGGTGGATACAATGAGCAGTTCTTC,CATRGGPGGYNEQFF
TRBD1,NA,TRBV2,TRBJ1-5,TGTGCCAGCAACATACAGGGGAGCAATCAGCCCCAGCATTTT,CASNIQGSNQPQHF
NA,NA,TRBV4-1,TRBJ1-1,TGCGCCAGCAGCCAAGCTCGGACAGCTGAAGCTTTCTTT,CASSQARTAEAFF
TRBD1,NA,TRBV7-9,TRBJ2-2,TGTGCCAGCAGGACCACCGACTTAAGGGGGCCCGGGGAGCTGTTTTTT,CASRTTDLRGPGELFF
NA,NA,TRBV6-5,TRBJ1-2,TGTGCCAGCAGACCACTTACAGGGATCTATGGCTACACCTTC,CASRPLTGIYGYTF
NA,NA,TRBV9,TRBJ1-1,TGTGCCAGCAGCGCGGGGAGGGGTGCTGAAGCTTTCTTT,CASSAGRGAEAFF
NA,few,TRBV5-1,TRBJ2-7,TGCGCCAGCAGCCGTGCCGGGACAACATACGAGCAGTACTTC,CASSRAGTTYEQYF
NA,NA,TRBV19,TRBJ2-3,TGTGCCAGTATTAGCGGTGGGGCAGATACGCAGTATTTT,CASISGGADTQYF
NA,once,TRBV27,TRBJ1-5,TGTGCCAGCAGTTTGTCGGGGGGTGGGCAGCCCCAGCATTTT,CASSLSGGGQPQHF
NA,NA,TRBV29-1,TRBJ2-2,TGCAGCGTTGTCCCGGGGGCGAACACCGGGGAGCTGTTTTTT,CSVVPGANTGELFF
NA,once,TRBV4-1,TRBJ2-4,TGCGCCAGCATATTTTCGGCCAAAAACATTCAGTACTTC,CASIFSAKNIQYF
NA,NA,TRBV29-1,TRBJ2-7,TGCAGCGGGACAGCCGACTACGAGCAGTACTTC,CSGTADYEQYF
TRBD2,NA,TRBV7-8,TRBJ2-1,TGTGCCAGCAGCTTACCCGGACTAGCGGACCACAATGAGCAGTTCTTC,CASSLPGLADHNEQFF
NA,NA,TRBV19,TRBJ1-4,TGTGCCAGCAAGACAGGCTTTGAAAAACTGTTTTTT,CASKTGFEKLFF
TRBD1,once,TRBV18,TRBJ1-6,TGTGCCAGCTCACCAATGGGACAGGGTGGTTCACCCCTCCACTTT,CASSPMGQGGSPLHF
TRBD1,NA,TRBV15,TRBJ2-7,TGTGCCACCAGCAGAGGCCGGGACAGGGGGCTCGAGCAGTACTTC,CATSRGRDRGLEQYF
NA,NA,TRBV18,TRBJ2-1,TGTGCCAGCTCACCCTCCCGGGGCTCCTACAATGAGCAGTTCTTC,CASSPSRGSYNEQFF
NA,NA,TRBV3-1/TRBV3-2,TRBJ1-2,TGTGCCAGCAGCCAAGGAGGACATCGAAATGGCTACACCTTC,CASSQGGHRNGYTF
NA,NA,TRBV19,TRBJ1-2,TGTGCCAGTAGTATACACAAAATCGGGGGCTACACCTTC,CASSIHKIGGYTF
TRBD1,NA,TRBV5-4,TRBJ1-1,TGTGCCAGCAGCACCAGGGACAGGGGGAACACTGAAGCTTTCTTT,CASSTRDRGNTEAFF
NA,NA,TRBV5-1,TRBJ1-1,TGCGCCAGCAGCTTGGACAGGACCCCGCTCGAAGCTTTCTTT,CASSLDRTPLEAFF
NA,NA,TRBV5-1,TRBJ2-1,TGCGCCAGCAGCTGGGCTCCGGTGGGCAATGAGCAGTTCTTC,CASSWAPVGNEQFF
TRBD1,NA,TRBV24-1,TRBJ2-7,TGTGCCACCAGTGATTTCACGGGGACAGGCTACGAGCAGTACTTC,CATSDFTGTGYEQYF
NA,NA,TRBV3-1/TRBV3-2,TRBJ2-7,TGTGCCAGCAGCCAATCCCCCGACACCTCCTACGAGCAGTACTTC,CASSQSPDTSYEQYF
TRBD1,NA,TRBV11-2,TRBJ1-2,TGTGCCAGCAGCCCGAGCTCCAGGGGGGTAGGCGATGGCTACACCTTC,CASSPSSRGVGDGYTF
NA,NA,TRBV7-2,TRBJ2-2,TGTGCCAGCAGCTTGCCGAGGAGGGGTCGCGGGGAGCTGTTTTTT,CASSLPRRGRGELFF
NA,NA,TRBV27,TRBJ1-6,TGTGCCAGCAGTTTACAGGGTGGTAATTCACCCCTCCACTTT,CASSLQGGNSPLHF
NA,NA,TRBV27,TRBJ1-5,TGTGCCAGCAGTATGAGGGGGAAATTTAGGCCCCAGCATTTT,CASSMRGKFRPQHF
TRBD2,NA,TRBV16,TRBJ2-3,TGTGCCAGCAGCCTCCTGGGACTAGCGGGGTCCACAGATACGCAGTATTTT,CASSLLGLAGSTDTQYF
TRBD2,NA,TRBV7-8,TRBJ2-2,TGTGCCAGCAGCCTCGGACTAGCGGGGGGCCCGACCGGGGAGCTGTTTTTT,CASSLGLAGGPTGELFF
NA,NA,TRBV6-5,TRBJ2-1,TGTGCCAGCAGTCGTGGACTGTACAATGAGCAGTTCTTC,CASSRGLYNEQFF
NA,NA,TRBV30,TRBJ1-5,TGTGCGGGGAGCCCAGGTCCCGATCAGCCCCAGCATTTT,CAGSPGPDQPQHF
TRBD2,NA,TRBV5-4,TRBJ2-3,TGTGCCAGCATTTCCTCGGGGGGAAATACGCAGTATTTT,CASISSGGNTQYF
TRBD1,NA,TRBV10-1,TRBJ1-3,TGCGCCAGCAGTGAGGGGACAGCCTACGCGGACACCATATATTTT,CASSEGTAYADTIYF
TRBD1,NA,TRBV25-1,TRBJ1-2,TGTGCCAGCAGTGGGGCAGTGCGACAGGGGGCGGACTATGGCTACACCTTC,CASSGAVRQGADYGYTF
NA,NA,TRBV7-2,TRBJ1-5,TGTGCCAGCAGCTGGGGAAGACAGCCGTCCCAGCCCCAGCATTTT,CASSWGRQPSQPQHF
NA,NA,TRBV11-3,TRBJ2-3,TGTGCCAGCAGCCAAGGACACCGAAGCACAGATACGCAGTATTTT,CASSQGHRSTDTQYF